This TCR beta chain was documented in a study of CD8+CD57+ T cells in acquired aplastic anemia. Study at large: Sorted CD4+ plus CD8+ cells gave DNA averaging roughly 3.5 ug.

Individuals selected for sequencing had exhibited CD8+CD57+ cell expansion on flow cytometry. There were no patients without severe acquired aplastic anemia. The germline gives CDR1 SEHNR, CDR2 FQNEAQ (reference sequence). The CDR3 length is 15 residues. V lost 3 bases to trimming and J lost 5 bases, with 17 bases between them. Profiling that covered TCR beta VDJ and CDR3 relied on genomic DNA as its template. A single record per CDR3 protein comes from TCRdb applying MiXCR to the reads. Of around 150,000 distinct CDR3 sequences listed, 48% are singletons. This TCR was recovered from a human donor with aplastic anemia. The chain employs TRBV7-9 and TRBJ2-7; a possible D gene is TRBD1 (6 bases). Source material: sorted CD4+, CD8+, or CD8+CD57+ T cells (not recorded which) from PBMCs. CDR3 loop: CASSFGRQGHDEQYF. The CDR3, as DNA: TGTGCCAGCAGCTTCGGTCGGCAGGGGCACGACGAGCAGTACTTC.